Presented here are 26 T cell receptor beta chains from one specimen sequenced in a study of blood T cell repertoires in COVID-19. The table came from immunoSEQ multiplex PCR; TCRdb's copy has only in-frame clones and leaves some out. This sample has 260,000 or so clones, with around 84% found just once. The sample taken for sequencing was PBMCs or T cells enriched from blood (not recorded which). These receptors originate from a woman between 50 and 59 years old who had recovered from COVID-19.

The V and J genes are TRBV27 and TRBJ2-7; 14 bases agree with TRBD2. J was trimmed by 3 bases and V by 2 bases; bases with no gene match: 6. There are 17 residues in the CDR3. In germline, CDR1 is MNHEY, CDR2 SMNVEV (reference sequence). The DNA of the CDR3 is TGTGCCAGCAGTTTAGGGTGGGGGACTAGCGGGAGCTACGAGCAGTACTTC. Amino acids: CASSLGWGTSGSYEQYF.

The chain carries TRBV19 and TRBJ2-7; D perhaps matches TRBD2 (5 bases). CDR1 and CDR2 from the germline V gene are LNHDA and SQIVND (reference sequence). The V and J ends lost 3 bases and 3 bases respectively, with 12 bases between them. The CDR3 loop spans 14 amino acids. DNA for the CDR3: TGTGCCAGTAGTATGTTACGGGGAAACTACGAGCAGTACTTC. Its protein is CASSMLRGNYEQYF.

This CDR3 reads CASSMTSFPDTQYF. CDR3 sequence (DNA): TGCGCCAGCAGCATGACTAGTTTCCCAGATACGCAGTATTTT. This sequence joins TRBV4-1 and TRBJ2-3, with D tentatively TRBD2 (6 bases). CDR1 and CDR2 from the germline V gene are MGHRA and YSYEKL. The CDR3 is 14 residues long. The germline V and J ends were trimmed by 5 bases and 4 bases, with 13 bases remaining between them.

The chain combines TRBV5-5 with TRBJ1-4; 9 positions match TRBD1. J lost 8 bases, V lost 4 bases, and 18 bases had no gene match. Germline values: CDR1 SGHKS, CDR2 YYEKEE (reference sequence). The CDR3 extends over 18 amino acids. DNA of the CDR3: TGTGCCAGCAGCCTTTCCCTCTCAGCGGGGACAGGGCGGGAAAAACTGTTTTTT. This translates into CASSLSLSAGTGREKLFF.

The sample holds one count of this clone. V usage is TRBV10-3 and J usage is TRBJ1-1; 7 positions match TRBD1. Germline V gene sequence: CDR1 ENHRY, CDR2 SYGVKD. After removal of 10 bases from V and 0 bases from J, the junction contained 14 bases not matched to a gene. CDR3 size: 16 residues. The CDR3 region is CATMTGISGMNTEAFF. As DNA, the CDR3 is TGTGCCACGATGACAGGGATCTCAGGGATGAACACTGAAGCTTTCTTT.

The V gene is TRBV3-1 (or the pseudogene TRBV3-2), the J gene TRBJ2-1; D not resolved. The ends were cut back, 1 base at V and 0 bases at J, with 7 bases in the middle. There are 15 residues in the CDR3. Germline CDR1 reads LGHDT; CDR2 reads YNNKEL (reference sequence). CDR3: CASSQGQNSYNEQFF. DNA for the CDR3: TGTGCCAGCAGCCAAGGGCAGAACTCCTACAATGAGCAGTTCTTC.

The chain joins TRBV6-2 or TRBV6-3 to TRBJ1-5; a possible D gene is TRBD1 (6 bases). V lost 6 bases and J lost 0, with 12 bases in between. The CDR3 length is 15 residues. From germline, CDR1 is MNHEY and CDR2 SVGEGT. Here the CDR3 DNA reads TGTGCCAGCAGCCGACAGGTGTATAGCAATCAGCCCCAGCATTTT. This gives the protein CASSRQVYSNQPQHF.

The CDR3 nucleotides are TGTGCCTGGGCTCCCCCCGGGACTGCAACCTACGAGCAGTACTTC. Translated: CAWAPPGTATYEQYF. The chain has TRBV30 and TRBJ2-7; D is perhaps TRBD2 (6 bases). This CDR3 spans 15 amino acids. Germline V gene lookup returns CDR1 GTSNPN and CDR2 SVGIG (reference sequence). The V and J ends lost 5 bases and 2 bases respectively, with 19 bases between them. The full variable domain, with the rest looked up from reference TRBV30 and TRBJ2-7, is SQTIHQWPATLVQPVGSPLSLECTVEGTSNPNLYWYRQAAGRGLQLLFYSVGIGQISSEVPQNLSASRPQDRQFILSSKKLLLSDSGFYLCAWAPPGTATYEQYFGPGTRLTVT.

The chain carries TRBV3-1 (or the pseudogene TRBV3-2) and TRBJ2-5; a possible D gene is TRBD2 (7 bases). Germline assignment: CDR1 LGHDT and CDR2 YNNKEL (reference sequence). The ends were cut back, 0 bases at V and 1 base at J, with 12 bases in the middle. This CDR3 comprises 16 residues. The DNA of the CDR3 is TGTGCCAGCAGCCAAGATCGGGGGGCCCTCCAAGAGACCCAGTACTTC. This translates into CASSQDRGALQETQYF.

This sequence joins TRBV10-1 and TRBJ1-5, with TRBD1 matching over 9 bases. With V trimmed by 10 bases and J by 0 bases, 7 bases remained unmatched. Germline CDR1 reads WNHNN; CDR2 reads SYGVQD (reference sequence). The CDR3 has 15 amino acids. The CDR3 DNA reads TGCGCCAATATAGACAGGGGGGATAGCAATCAGCCCCAGCATTTT. Translating gives CANIDRGDSNQPQHF.

The V call is TRBV7-9, the J call TRBJ1-1; maybe TRBD1 (6 bases). Germline V lookup: CDR1 SEHNR, CDR2 FQNEAQ (reference sequence). V lost 6 bases to trimming and J lost 0 bases, with 8 bases between them. This CDR3 region has 13 residues. CDR3 bases: TGTGCCAGCAGACCAGGGGTGAACACTGAAGCTTTCTTT. It codes for CASRPGVNTEAFF.

The sample holds one count of this clone. The chain is built from TRBV5-4 and TRBJ2-7; TRBD1 matches 9 bases. The germline V gene has CDR1 SGHNT and CDR2 YYREEE (reference sequence). Losses at the gene ends were 3 bases for V and 5 bases for J; bases not matched to a gene: 3. This CDR3 is 13 amino acids long. The chain's CDR3 is CASSSRDRDEQYF. The CDR3 nucleotides read TGTGCCAGCAGCTCTAGGGACAGGGACGAGCAGTACTTC.

V is TRBV5-8 and J is TRBJ2-3; 7 bases align to TRBD1. This CDR3 spans 16 amino acids. The ends lost 1 base at V and 3 bases at J; junction bases unmatched: 8. Germline CDR1 reads SGHTS; CDR2 reads YDEGEE. CDR3 in amino acids: CASSLSKGAQTDTQYF. CDR3 DNA sequence: TGTGCCAGCAGCTTGTCTAAGGGGGCGCAAACAGATACGCAGTATTTT.

The V and J genes are TRBV7-9 and TRBJ2-7; 7 positions match TRBD1. This CDR3 region has 17 residues. V was pared by 4 bases and J by 3 bases, with 15 bases of the junction left unmatched. Germline V CDR1 and CDR2: SEHNR, FQNEAQ (reference sequence). CDR3 sequence (DNA): TGTGCCAGCAGCTCCAGCCTGACAGGGAGCTCCAACTACGAGCAGTACTTC. Its protein product is CASSSSLTGSSNYEQYF.

V gene TRBV5-1 combines with J gene TRBJ1-6; 9 bases align to TRBD1. Germline V lookup: CDR1 SGHRS, CDR2 YFSETQ. J was trimmed by 10 bases and V by 7 bases; bases with no gene match: 9. The CDR3 spans 14 residues. The CDR3 region is CASGPGQGGSPLHF. The CDR3 DNA is TGCGCCAGCGGGCCGGGACAGGGTGGGTCACCCCTCCACTTT.

The chain combines TRBV11-2 with TRBJ1-1; 8 nucleotides match TRBD1. This CDR3 spans 14 amino acids. Germline V gene data show CDR1 as SGHAT and CDR2 as FQNNGV. The V and J ends lost 4 bases and 8 bases, in that order; junction bases with no gene match: 9. CDR3 sequence reads: CASSSQTGVGEAFF. CDR3 sequence (DNA): TGTGCCAGCAGCTCCCAGACAGGGGTTGGAGAAGCTTTCTTT. Full variable domain (remainder filled in from reference TRBV11-2 and TRBJ1-1): EAGVAQSPRYKIIEKRQSVAFWCNPISGHATLYWYQQILGQGPKLLIQFQNNGVVDDSQLPKDRFSAERLKGVDSTLKIQPAKLEDSAVYLCASSSQTGVGEAFFGQGTRLTVV.

The V call is TRBV3-1 (or the pseudogene TRBV3-2), the J call TRBJ1-1, with 9 nucleotides matching TRBD1. V gave up 11 bases and J gave up 5 bases; unmatched junction bases: 9. Germline loops: CDR1 LGHDT, CDR2 YNNKEL (reference sequence). CDR3 length: 13 residues. The CDR3, as DNA: TGTGCCGCGCGGACACAGGGGGCTACTGAAGCTTTCTTT. It encodes CAARTQGATEAFF.

The V and J genes are TRBV3-1 (or the pseudogene TRBV3-2) and TRBJ1-1, with D perhaps matching TRBD1 (5 bases). The CDR3 contains 12 residues. CDR1 LGHDT and CDR2 YNNKEL come from the germline V gene (reference sequence). Trimming removed 5 bases from V and 10 bases from J, with 14 bases in between. CDR3 nucleotides: TGTGCCAGCAGCTCGGGGGGATGGATAGCTTTCTTT. Amino acid sequence: CASSSGGWIAFF.

This clone was detected only once. The CDR3 region has the DNA TGCAGCGTGTCTAGCGGGAGGGAGCAGTTCTTC. Encoded protein: CSVSSGREQFF. The chain is built from TRBV29-1 and TRBJ2-1, with 11 bases that match TRBD2. From germline, CDR1 is SQVTM and CDR2 ANQGSEA. J was trimmed by 10 bases and V by 6 bases; bases with no gene match: 2. This CDR3 contains 11 residues.

This chain connects TRBV28 to TRBJ1-2; possible D gene TRBD1, 6 bases. Germline CDR1 MDHEN, CDR2 SYDVKM. There are 15 residues in the CDR3. With 2 bases removed from V and 0 bases from J, the gap between germline ends came to 10 bases. The CDR3 bases are TGTGCCAGCAGTTTAATTTGGGGGCCTAACTATGGCTACACCTTC. Its protein product is CASSLIWGPNYGYTF.

V is TRBV30 and J is TRBJ2-1; D is undetermined. This CDR3 spans 12 amino acids. Germline V lookup: CDR1 GTSNPN, CDR2 SVGIG (reference sequence). Trimming pared 1 base from V and 5 bases from J, leaving 6 bases between. The CDR3 region has the DNA TGTGCCTGGAGTGGGTTAGACAATGAGCAGTTCTTC. The encoded protein is CAWSGLDNEQFF.

V is TRBV9 and J is TRBJ2-5; 10 nucleotides align to TRBD2. V dropped 6 bases and J dropped 5; count of bases not matched to a gene: 4. Per the germline V gene, CDR1 is SGDLS and CDR2 is YYNGEE. The CDR3 spans 13 residues. The CDR3 region is CASNSGGPETQYF. In DNA form, the CDR3 reads TGTGCCAGCAATAGCGGGGGGCCGGAGACCCAGTACTTC.

The chain joins TRBV13 to TRBJ1-1, with a tentative D call TRBD1 (5 bases). The CDR3 has 14 residues. V was cut by 5 bases and J by 1 base, with 11 bases left in between. Germline CDR1 reads PRHDT; CDR2 reads FYEKMQ (reference sequence). CDR3 DNA: TGTGCCAGCAGCCCGGGACTTTGGAACACTGAAGCTTTCTTT. This gives the protein CASSPGLWNTEAFF.

This rearrangement joins TRBV7-9 to TRBJ2-3; 8 bases match TRBD1. Germline-derived CDR1 and CDR2 are SEHNR and FQNEAQ (reference sequence). V dropped 5 bases and J dropped 4; count of bases not matched to a gene: 5. There are 14 residues in the CDR3. Written as DNA, the CDR3 is TGTGCCAGCAGCCGGGCGGGACAGGCAGATACGCAGTATTTT. Translated: CASSRAGQADTQYF.

The chain's CDR3 is CASSSLQPGTDIQYF. The CDR3 bases are TGTGCCAGCAGTTCCCTTCAACCCGGGACAGACATTCAGTACTTC. This sequence joins TRBV27 and TRBJ2-4; TRBD1 agrees at 7 bases. This CDR3 comprises 15 residues. Germline-derived CDR1 and CDR2 are MNHEY and SMNVEV (reference sequence). V trimming: 4 bases; J trimming: 8 bases; junction bases outside the gene matches: 11.

The V and J genes are TRBV7-2 and TRBJ2-3; no definite D call. Germline V gene sequence: CDR1 SGHTA, CDR2 FQGNSA. V gave up 0 bases and J gave up 4 bases, with 5 bases separating them. The CDR3 has 13 residues. The CDR3 region has the DNA TGTGCCAGCAGCTTAGCTGGAGCAGATACGCAGTATTTT. It specifies CASSLAGADTQYF.